This T cell receptor (beta chain) was captured in a study of blood T cell repertoires in COVID-19. Study-wide background: Some COVID-19 samples were acute and others convalescent; all came from the United States, Italy and Spain.

In the source study's methods: Cell counts per sample came from amplifying reference gene primers. Profiled with immunoSEQ multiplex PCR; TCRdb holds only in-frame clones, not every one. That table supplies the V and J calls and clone size; D and trimming were determined from the DNA. The table has under 200,000 clones, roughly nine tenths seen once. The sequencing sample was made of PBMCs or T cells enriched from blood (not recorded which). This sequence was found in a woman in her forties or fifties who had recovered from COVID-19.

The CDR3 sequence: CATSRLGTDTQYF. The CDR3 coding sequence is TGTGCCACCAGTCGACTAGGTACAGATACGCAGTATTTT. The chain carries TRBV24-1 and TRBJ2-3, with D maybe TRBD2 (6 bases). Germline CDR1 is KGHDR and CDR2 is SFDVKD. Trimming removed 6 bases from V and 3 bases from J, with 9 bases in between. The length of the CDR3 is 13 residues.